A single sample is the source of the 15 T cell receptor beta chains below, sequenced in a study of regulatory T cells in long-lasting Graves disease. Relying on iRepertoire HTBI primers and Arm-PCR of CDR3 regions, the team built TCR beta libraries. TCRdb re-analysed the multiplex PCR reads in MiXCR, keeping a single row per CDR3 protein. The profile shows approximately 350,000 distinct CDR3 sequences, less than 30% of them singletons. Noted time point: persistent/refractory GD, antithyroid drugs over 5 years with positive TRAb. PBMC RNA was the source of the TCR library. Sequenced material: peripheral blood mononuclear cells (PBMCs), taken when the disease was refractory, from a patient treated with antithyroid drugs. These TCRs come from a woman aged 40-49 years with Graves disease.

This clonotype was counted ten times or more. The rearrangement links TRBV28 to TRBJ2-7; 7 bases map to TRBD2. This CDR3 has 14 residues. V lost 3 bases and J lost 3; bases outside the gene matches: 5. CDR1 is MDHEN, CDR2 SYDVKM, per germline. The CDR3 sequence is CASSLGGRNYEQYF. Here the CDR3 DNA reads TGTGCCAGCAGTTTGGGCGGGAGAAACTACGAGCAGTACTTC.

The gene calls are TRBV6-1 and TRBJ2-7; D remains ambiguous. The CDR3 is 10 residues long. The V end lost 11 bases, the J end lost 3 bases, and 8 bases lay between the germline ends. The germline gives CDR1 MNHNS, CDR2 SASEGT. CDR3 DNA: TGTGCCGTTGGGGTCTACGAGCAGTACTTC. Translating it yields CAVGVYEQYF.

This clonotype was counted ten times or more. The chain recombines TRBV11-1 with TRBJ2-5, with D maybe TRBD2 (7 bases). Trimming shortened V by 5 bases and J by 5 bases, and 15 bases separated the two germline ends. CDR1 SGHAT and CDR2 FQDESV come from the germline V gene (reference sequence). This CDR3 spans 14 amino acids. CDR3 nucleotide sequence: TGTGCCAGCAGCCTACCTCGGGGGGCGGAGACCCAGTACTTC. Residues: CASSLPRGAETQYF.

This clonotype came up many times. The J gene is TRBJ2-3, the V gene TRBV28; no clear D gene. Per germline, CDR1 MDHEN and CDR2 SYDVKM. V was shortened by 6 bases and J by 1 base, with 5 bases between the two germline ends. This CDR3 has 12 amino acids. The CDR3 nucleotides are TGTGCCAGCAGCTCCGGCACAGATACGCAGTATTTT. Protein: CASSSGTDTQYF.

Remarks on this clonotype: A much larger clonotype is one base distant, so this may be a read error. The CDR3: CASGPGQFHSNTGELFF. The CDR3 DNA is TGTGCCAGCGGCCCGGGACAGTTTCACTCGAACACCGGGGAGCTGTTTTTT. The chain carries TRBV7-8 and TRBJ2-2; TRBD1 matches 7 bases. CDR1 SGHVS and CDR2 FQNEAQ come from the germline V gene. The CDR3 is made up of 17 amino acids. V gave up 8 bases and J gave up 0 bases; unmatched junction bases: 12.

This clonotype was counted between two and nine times. This chain uses TRBV10-1 with TRBJ1-2, with D unresolved. Per germline, CDR1 WNHNN and CDR2 SYGVQD (reference sequence). Trimming cost V 3 bases and J 6 bases, with 11 bases left between them. CDR3 length equals 13 residues. CDR3 bases: TGCGCCAGCAGTGATGGGTCGGGAGATGGCTACACCTTC. Translated, it gives CASSDGSGDGYTF.

This chain joins TRBV5-1 and TRBJ2-7; D might be TRBD1 (6 bases). The CDR3 sequence is 13 residues long. CDR1 is SGHRS and CDR2 is YFSETQ in the germline V gene. V lost 5 bases, J lost 4 bases, and 13 bases lay in between. Here the CDR3 DNA reads TGCGCCAGCAGACAAACAGGGACGTACGAGCAGTACTTC. Protein sequence: CASRQTGTYEQYF.

This clonotype was seen many times. The gene calls are TRBV2 and TRBJ2-7; TRBD2 agrees at 8 bases. CDR3 length: 15 residues. In germline, CDR1 is SNHLY, CDR2 FYNNEI. The ends lost 7 bases at V and 0 bases at J; junction bases unmatched: 8. CDR3 protein: CASTPRTSGSYEQYF. The CDR3 bases are TGTGCCAGCACCCCCCGCACTAGCGGCTCCTACGAGCAGTACTTC. Looking up the rest from reference TRBV2 and TRBJ2-7 gives the full variable domain: EPEVTQTPSHQVTQMGQEVILRCVPISNHLYFYWYRQILGQKVEFLVSFYNNEISEKSEIFDDQFSVERPDGSNFTLKIRSTKLEDSAMYFCASTPRTSGSYEQYFGPGTRLTVT.

V and J are TRBV12-3 or TRBV12-4 and TRBJ2-1; D is perhaps TRBD1 or TRBD2 (5 bases each). The CDR3 is made up of 16 amino acids. V shed 10 bases and J shed 6 bases, with 25 bases lying between them. CDR3 DNA: TGTGCCACCGGCTACCGGGGCGTTCCTGGAGGCAATGAGCAGTTCTTC. The encoded protein is CATGYRGVPGGNEQFF.

J is TRBJ2-5 and V is TRBV20-1; TRBD2 agrees at 7 bases. V was clipped by 5 bases and J by 4 bases; unmatched bases: 10. Per the germline V gene, CDR1 is DFQATT and CDR2 is SNEGSKA (reference sequence). This CDR3 contains 14 residues. Here the CDR3 DNA reads TGCAGTGCTTTCCCAGCGGGAATGGGAGAGACCCAGTACTTC. Translating gives CSAFPAGMGETQYF.

This clonotype turned up a few times. The CDR3 coding sequence is TGCGCCAGCAGCCAAGATGGGGGGTTGGCCTACGAGCAGTACTTC. Translation: CASSQDGGLAYEQYF. The genes are TRBV4-1 and TRBJ2-7; D is possibly TRBD2 (6 bases). The V and J ends lost 0 bases and 2 bases respectively, with 11 bases between them. Germline CDR1 is MGHRA and CDR2 is YSYEKL. CDR3 length: 15 amino acids.

This rearrangement joins TRBV28 to TRBJ2-3; TRBD2 agrees at 7 bases. Germline assignment: CDR1 MDHEN and CDR2 SYDVKM. The CDR3 consists of 14 residues. V trimming: 3 bases; J trimming: 12 bases; junction bases outside the gene matches: 12. The CDR3 DNA is TGTGCCAGCAGTTTTGGGGTTGGGGAGGGCCCCCAGTATTTT. It codes for CASSFGVGEGPQYF.

This clonotype has just one count. This sequence may be a read error, since a much larger clone differs from it by one base. CDR3 sequence: CATSRLAGGYEQYF. The CDR3 bases are TGTGCCACCAGCAGGCTAGCGGGGGGCTACGAGCAGTACTTC. The V gene is TRBV15, the J gene TRBJ2-7; 11 nucleotides match TRBD2. Germline CDR1 LNHNV, CDR2 YYDKDF (reference sequence). V shed 3 bases, J shed 3 bases, and the junction held 1 base outside the gene matches. CDR3 length equals 14 residues.

The chain joins TRBV24-1 to TRBJ2-2, with D possibly being TRBD1 (5 bases). Germline loops: CDR1 KGHDR, CDR2 SFDVKD. The CDR3 has 15 residues. Trimming removed 1 base at V and 3 bases at J, with 8 bases between. Here the CDR3 reads CATSDLGRDTGELFF. The DNA for the CDR3 is TGTGCCACCAGTGATTTAGGCAGGGACACCGGGGAGCTGTTTTTT.

This clonotype has more than one count but fewer than ten. The chain recombines TRBV7-9 with TRBJ2-2, with 14 bases aligning to TRBD2. Per the germline V gene, CDR1 is SEHNR and CDR2 is FQNEAQ (reference sequence). J gave up 5 bases and V 1 base, and 3 bases lay outside the gene matches. The CDR3 totals 17 residues. The CDR3 coding sequence is TGTGCCAGCAGCTTAGATGGGACTAGCGGGAGTACCGGGGAGCTGTTTTTT. It codes for CASSLDGTSGSTGELFF.